The 31 T cell receptor beta chains below all came from one sample that was sequenced in a study of shared clonotypes between healthy human individuals. Using immunoSEQ multiplex PCR, the repertoire was profiled, and TCRdb retains in-frame clones only, with some absent. This sample has around 2.1 million clones, with almost 96% found just once. Sample: naive CD4+ T cells sorted from blood. The sample's subset: CD45RA+ positively selected. Receptors originate from a young man in good health.

The chain uses TRBV29-1 and TRBJ2-7; 9 bases fit TRBD1. The CDR3 has 13 residues. After removal of 6 bases from V and 4 bases from J, the junction contained 7 bases not matched to a gene. Per germline, CDR1 SQVTM and CDR2 ANQGSEA. The CDR3 region has the DNA TGCAGCGTAAGAAACAGGGGGCCTTACGAGCAGTACTTC. Translating it yields CSVRNRGPYEQYF.

The chain uses TRBV14 and TRBJ2-5; 12 bases are a match to TRBD1. V shed 1 base and J 4 bases; nucleotides not matched to a gene: 4. Per germline, CDR1 SGHDN and CDR2 FVKESK. The CDR3 is made up of 16 amino acids. Here the CDR3 reads CASSQAGTGGVETQYF. The CDR3 region has the DNA TGTGCCAGCAGCCAAGCCGGGACAGGGGGCGTAGAGACCCAGTACTTC.

Turning to this clone: The same CDR3 can be traced to other DNA sequences in this sample. The V gene is TRBV18, the J gene TRBJ2-7; 9 positions match TRBD1. V was pared by 3 bases and J by 3 bases, with 3 bases of the junction left unmatched. From germline, CDR1 is KGHSH and CDR2 LQKENI. This CDR3 is 14 amino acids long. The CDR3 nucleotides read TGTGCCAGCTCACCGCGGACAGGGGACTACGAGCAGTACTTC. Its translation is CASSPRTGDYEQYF.

The chain combines TRBV5-4 with TRBJ1-4, with D maybe TRBD1 (6 bases). V was cut by 4 bases and J by 5 bases, with 9 bases left in between. Looked up from germline, CDR1 is SGHNT and CDR2 is YYREEE (reference sequence). This CDR3 spans 13 amino acids. The CDR3 here is CASSRTANEKLFF. The CDR3 DNA reads TGTGCCAGCAGCCGGACAGCAAATGAAAAACTGTTTTTT. Based on the CDR3 plus reference TRBV5-4 and TRBJ1-4, the full variable domain is ETGVTQSPTHLIKTRGQQVTLRCSSQSGHNTVSWYQQALGQGPQFIFQYYREEENGRGNFPPRFSGLQFPNYSSELNVNALELDDSALYLCASSRTANEKLFFGSGTQLSVL.

The chain is built from TRBV9 and TRBJ2-7; D gene ambiguous. The CDR3 spans 15 residues. The V end was cut by 2 bases, the J end by 1 base, with 13 bases between. Germline CDR1 reads SGDLS; CDR2 reads YYNGEE. Written as DNA, the CDR3 is TGTGCCAGCAGCGTCGTAGGAGACTTATCCTACGAGCAGTACTTC. It specifies CASSVVGDLSYEQYF.

The V call is TRBV18, the J call TRBJ2-1, with D tentatively TRBD2 (6 bases). Germline loops: CDR1 KGHSH, CDR2 LQKENI. The CDR3 consists of 14 residues. The V end was cut by 3 bases, the J end by 9 bases, with 15 bases between. This CDR3 reads CASSPVAPGGEQFF. In DNA form, the CDR3 reads TGTGCCAGCTCACCGGTTGCTCCCGGGGGTGAGCAGTTCTTC. Drawing the rest from reference TRBV18 and TRBJ2-1, the complete variable domain is NAGVMQNPRHLVRRRGQEARLRCSPMKGHSHVYWYRQLPEEGLKFMVYLQKENIIDESGMPKERFSAEFPKEGPSILRIQQVVRGDSAAYFCASSPVAPGGEQFFGPGTRLTVL.

This clone was counted once. The chain joins TRBV29-1 to TRBJ1-1; D is unresolved. Trimming left V 7 bases short and J 1 base short, with 10 bases between. Germline loops: CDR1 SQVTM, CDR2 ANQGSEA. This CDR3 has 12 residues. CDR3: CSGRRTNTEAFF. CDR3 nucleotide sequence: TGCAGCGGACGCAGGACGAACACTGAAGCTTTCTTT.

This clone was detected only once. The V call is TRBV7-2, the J call TRBJ1-2, with D possibly matching TRBD1 (6 bases). The CDR3 runs 14 residues. Germline CDR1 is SGHTA and CDR2 is FQGNSA. Trimming stripped 6 bases from V and 2 bases from J, with 13 bases between. CDR3 sequence: CASSPEGGNYGYTF. CDR3 nucleotide sequence: TGTGCCAGCAGTCCCGAGGGGGGGAACTATGGCTACACCTTC.

This chain connects TRBV6-5 to TRBJ2-7; TRBD2 agrees at 12 bases. Germline V gene data show CDR1 as MNHEY and CDR2 as SVGAGI. V shed 7 bases, J shed 2 bases, and the junction held 6 bases outside the gene matches. This CDR3 has 15 amino acids. The DNA of the CDR3 is TGTGCCAGCACGACTAGCGGGAGAGGGGCCTACGAGCAGTACTTC. Translating gives CASTTSGRGAYEQYF.

The chain couples TRBV15 to TRBJ2-7; 7 bases align to TRBD1. The length of the CDR3 is 17 residues. J gave up 2 bases and V 2 bases, and 12 bases lay outside the gene matches. Germline assignment: CDR1 LNHNV and CDR2 YYDKDF (reference sequence). CDR3 loop: CATSRNLQGSLPYEQYF. The CDR3 nucleotides are TGTGCCACCAGCAGAAACCTACAGGGGTCACTTCCCTACGAGCAGTACTTC. Combining the CDR3 with reference TRBV15 and TRBJ2-7 gives the whole variable domain DAMVIQNPRYQVTQFGKPVTLSCSQTLNHNVMYWYQQKSSQAPKLLFHYYDKDFNNEADTPDNFQSRRPNTSFCFLDIRSPGLGDTAMYLCATSRNLQGSLPYEQYFGPGTRLTVT.

This chain links TRBV5-1 with TRBJ2-3; D possibly corresponds to TRBD2 (5 bases). With 0 bases removed from V and 5 bases from J, the gap between germline ends came to 10 bases. The CDR3 length is 14 residues. Per germline, CDR1 SGHRS and CDR2 YFSETQ. Here the CDR3 reads CASSLDSAGDTQYF. Here the CDR3 DNA reads TGCGCCAGCAGCTTGGATTCGGCGGGAGATACGCAGTATTTT.

V usage is TRBV4-1 and J usage is TRBJ2-7, with D perhaps matching TRBD1 (6 bases). V was trimmed by 5 bases and J by 6 bases, leaving 17 bases between them. Germline CDR1 reads MGHRA; CDR2 reads YSYEKL. This CDR3 comprises 14 residues. The CDR3 is CASSSRQAGLEQYF. The CDR3 nucleotides read TGCGCCAGCAGCTCTCGACAGGCCGGGCTCGAGCAGTACTTC.

This chain uses TRBV10-3 with TRBJ2-1, with 7 bases identical to TRBD1. CDR3 length: 14 residues. With V trimmed by 7 bases and J by 0 bases, 3 bases remained unmatched. The germline gives CDR1 ENHRY, CDR2 SYGVKD. The CDR3 DNA reads as TGTGCCATCAAGACAGGGACCTCCTACAATGAGCAGTTCTTC. It encodes CAIKTGTSYNEQFF.

This CDR3 reads CASSRPAGMVSDTQYF. DNA of the CDR3: TGTGCCAGCAGCCGGCCGGCGGGAATGGTCTCAGATACGCAGTATTTT. This chain joins TRBV7-9 and TRBJ2-3, with D maybe TRBD2 (6 bases). The CDR3 has 16 amino acids. V was pared by 5 bases and J by 4 bases, with 19 bases between. The V gene's germline CDR1 is SEHNR and CDR2 FQNEAQ (reference sequence).

This chain connects TRBV2 to TRBJ2-3; D call uncertain. V was cut by 7 bases and J by 4 bases, with 3 bases left in between. Germline V gene data show CDR1 as SNHLY and CDR2 as FYNNEI. This CDR3 comprises 10 residues. The CDR3 bases are TGTGCCAGCAAAGCAGATACGCAGTATTTT. Amino acids: CASKADTQYF. Full variable domain (remainder filled in from reference TRBV2 and TRBJ2-3): EPEVTQTPSHQVTQMGQEVILRCVPISNHLYFYWYRQILGQKVEFLVSFYNNEISEKSEIFDDQFSVERPDGSNFTLKIRSTKLEDSAMYFCASKADTQYFGPGTRLTVL.

The chain recombines TRBV28 with TRBJ1-5; TRBD1 matches 11 bases. The germline CDR1 and CDR2 sequences are MDHEN and SYDVKM. Unmatched junction bases numbered 5, after V lost 5 bases and J lost 8 bases. The length of the CDR3 is 14 residues. CDR3 in DNA: TGTGCCAGCAGTACGGACAGGGGGCATAAGCCCCAGCATTTT. As protein: CASSTDRGHKPQHF.

The V gene is TRBV9, the J gene TRBJ2-5; the match to TRBD2 covers 10 bases. CDR3 length: 16 residues. CDR1 is SGDLS, CDR2 YYNGEE, per germline. After removal of 3 bases from V and 5 bases from J, the junction contained 10 bases not matched to a gene. The CDR3 loop reads CASSAGSSGGWETQYF. CDR3 in DNA: TGTGCCAGCAGCGCAGGTTCTAGCGGGGGATGGGAGACCCAGTACTTC.

This chain joins TRBV6-5 and TRBJ2-7; 7 positions match TRBD1. CDR3 length equals 15 residues. CDR1 and CDR2 from the germline V gene are MNHEY and SVGAGI. The junction had 7 bases not matched to a gene; V was cut back by 3 bases and J by 2 bases. CDR3 protein: CASSYFDRVPYEQYF. The CDR3 bases are TGTGCCAGCAGTTATTTTGACAGGGTACCCTACGAGCAGTACTTC.

V gene TRBV7-2 combines with J gene TRBJ2-7, with D possibly being TRBD1 or TRBD2 (6 bases each). V lost 3 bases to trimming and J lost 1 base, with 13 bases between them. Germline-derived CDR1 and CDR2 are SGHTA and FQGNSA. This CDR3 contains 15 residues. CDR3 DNA: TGTGCCAGCAGCTTGCTGGGGGGCCAGTCCTACGAGCAGTACTTC. It translates to CASSLLGGQSYEQYF. Full variable domain (missing parts from reference TRBV7-2 and TRBJ2-7): GAGVSQSPSNKVTEKGKDVELRCDPISGHTALYWYRQSLGQGLEFLIYFQGNSAPDKSGLPSDRFSAERTGGSVSTLTIQRTQQEDSAVYLCASSLLGGQSYEQYFGPGTRLTVT.

The CDR3 coding sequence is TGTGCCAGCAGCACGCCCCCGCAAGATACGCAGTATTTT. It translates to CASSTPPQDTQYF. This chain connects TRBV9 to TRBJ2-3; no firm D call. The germline V gene encodes CDR1 SGDLS and CDR2 YYNGEE. This CDR3 is 13 amino acids long. Trimming removed 4 bases from V and 5 bases from J, with 11 bases in between.

The chain links TRBV4-3 to TRBJ2-7; 8 nucleotides agree with TRBD2. There are 15 residues in the CDR3. The ends lost 2 bases at V and 5 bases at J; junction bases unmatched: 8. CDR1 is LGHNA, CDR2 YSLEER, per germline. In DNA, the CDR3 is TGCGCCAGCAGCCAACTAGCGGGCCCGGGGGACGAGCAGTACTTC. It yields the protein CASSQLAGPGDEQYF.

The rearrangement links TRBV6-1 to TRBJ1-5; possibly TRBD1 for D (5 bases). The germline gives CDR1 MNHNS, CDR2 SASEGT. V lost 8 bases, J lost 3 bases, and 20 bases lay in between. CDR3 length equals 16 residues. In nucleotides, the CDR3 is TGTGCCAGCCGTGGGGGTGAGAGGACCTACAATCAGCCCCAGCATTTT. It specifies CASRGGERTYNQPQHF.

In its sample, this clone was seen once. The rearrangement joins TRBV28 to TRBJ2-7, with a weak D call TRBD2 (6 bases). The V gene's germline CDR1 is MDHEN and CDR2 SYDVKM. This CDR3 spans 15 amino acids. V gave up 7 bases and J gave up 0 bases, with 16 bases separating them. The CDR3 loop reads CASISWWGDSYEQYF. CDR3 sequence (DNA): TGTGCCAGCATAAGTTGGTGGGGGGACTCCTACGAGCAGTACTTC.

The rearrangement uses TRBV5-1 and TRBJ2-2; D remains unclear. The V end was cut by 4 bases, the J end by 4 bases, with 17 bases between. Germline CDR1 is SGHRS and CDR2 is YFSETQ. The CDR3 has 16 residues. CDR3 sequence reads: CASSTLFFPSTGELFF. The CDR3 nucleotides are TGCGCCAGCAGCACCCTTTTCTTTCCATCCACCGGGGAGCTGTTTTTT.

The chain uses TRBV5-1 and TRBJ2-7, with no clear D. This CDR3 has 14 residues. V was pared by 2 bases and J by 2 bases, with 11 bases between. CDR1 SGHRS and CDR2 YFSETQ come from the germline V gene. The CDR3 region has the DNA TGCGCCAGCAGCTTAATTCCCACCACCTACGAGCAGTACTTC. This codes for CASSLIPTTYEQYF.

The chain recombines TRBV7-2 with TRBJ1-6, with D uncertain. The V and J ends lost 2 bases and 8 bases respectively, with 7 bases between them. The CDR3 runs to 13 residues. Germline V CDR1 and CDR2: SGHTA, FQGNSA. CDR3 residues: CASSLYFDSPLHF. The CDR3 nucleotides are TGTGCCAGCAGCTTATACTTCGATTCACCCCTCCACTTT.

V gene TRBV5-1 combines with J gene TRBJ2-7; 8 bases are a match to TRBD1. CDR3 size: 15 residues. Germline CDR1 reads SGHRS; CDR2 reads YFSETQ. With 5 bases clipped from V and 1 base from J, the junction kept 8 bases outside the gene matches. CDR3 sequence: CASRVGTGGSYEQYF. CDR3 coding DNA: TGCGCCAGCAGAGTTGGGACAGGTGGGTCCTACGAGCAGTACTTC.

This chain links TRBV6-5 with TRBJ2-7, with D hard to call. The ends were cut back, 4 bases at V and 3 bases at J, with 10 bases in the middle. The CDR3 consists of 13 residues. CDR1 and CDR2 from the germline V gene are MNHEY and SVGAGI. The CDR3 here is CASSSGRDYEQYF. CDR3 sequence (DNA): TGTGCCAGCAGTTCGGGCAGAGACTACGAGCAGTACTTC.

The V call is TRBV28, the J call TRBJ1-2; 7 bases are shared with TRBD1. Germline V gene lookup returns CDR1 MDHEN and CDR2 SYDVKM. The length of the CDR3 is 14 residues. The junction had 6 bases not matched to a gene; V was cut back by 6 bases and J by 2 bases. For the CDR3, the DNA is TGTGCCAGCAGAGAGACACAGGGGAACTATGGCTACACCTTC. Protein product: CASRETQGNYGYTF.

The V and J genes are TRBV19 and TRBJ2-2; D is ambiguous. V was pared by 1 base and J by 4 bases, with 7 bases between. CDR1 is LNHDA and CDR2 is SQIVND in the germline V gene (reference sequence). The CDR3 consists of 14 residues. CDR3 nucleotides: TGTGCCAGTAGTATAGGGGTGGCCACCGGGGAGCTGTTTTTT. Translating it yields CASSIGVATGELFF. Using reference TRBV19 and TRBJ2-2 for the parts outside the CDR3, the full variable domain is DGGITQSPKYLFRKEGQNVTLSCEQNLNHDAMYWYRQDPGQGLRLIYYSQIVNDFQKGDIAEGYSVSREKKESFPLTVTSAQKNPTAFYLCASSIGVATGELFFGEGSRLTVL.

V is TRBV19 and J is TRBJ1-4; a possible D gene is TRBD1 (6 bases). The germline gives CDR1 LNHDA, CDR2 SQIVND (reference sequence). The CDR3 extends over 14 amino acids. V was cut by 9 bases and J by 3 bases, with 14 bases left in between. This CDR3 reads CASGIRGSNEKLFF. In nucleotides, the CDR3 is TGTGCCAGCGGGATCAGGGGTTCTAATGAAAAACTGTTTTTT.